This T cell receptor (beta chain) was sequenced in a study of blood T cells in healthy people across ages. Study-level findings and limits: Changes in expanded clonotypes were possibly confounded, as the CMV status of donors was unknown.

PBMCs numbering at least 6.5 million were isolated per sample. Many counts were recorded for this clonotype. Its antigen is not identified. Next came a second PCR, run for about 7 to 12 cycles, which used a sample-barcoded 5' primer along with a J-beta primer mix. Each sample provided no less than 2.5 million CDR3-containing paired-end reads. MiXCR, run by TCRdb on the 5' RACE reads, gives a single entry per CDR3 protein. The repertoire consists of over 550,000 distinct CDR3 sequences, with under 30% occurring once and the leading ten covering approximately 15%. Germline lookup yields CDR1 DFQATT and CDR2 SNEGSKA (reference sequence). This CDR3 has 13 amino acids. The V gene lost 3 bases and the J gene lost 4 bases, with 12 bases spanning the gap.

Input material: blood. This clonotype originated in a woman at least 80 years old in good health. The chain joins TRBV20-1 to TRBJ1-2, with D maybe TRBD1 (5 bases). In nucleotides, the CDR3 is TGCAGTGCTAGTGGGTTAGGGGCCTATGGCTACACCTTC. Encoded protein: CSASGLGAYGYTF.